This TCR beta chain was found in a study of blood T cell repertoires in COVID-19. Study-level background: From the United States, Italy and Spain came samples of acute and convalescent COVID-19. In each case, the material was cDNA or gDNA derived from T cells, B-cell-depleted T cells, or PBMCs.

As handled by the study authors: Amplification with reference gene primers provided the estimates of nucleated cell counts. The table came from immunoSEQ multiplex PCR; TCRdb's copy has only in-frame clones and leaves some out. The V and J calls and the clone size are those of that table, but D and trimming were determined from the DNA. The top ten clones hold over 6.5% of a sample with around 130,000 clones, roughly 80% of them seen once. The sequence derives from a human donor in a cohort sampled during active COVID-19. Sequences were obtained from peripheral blood.

CDR3 in DNA: TGCAGTGCTAGTGAGGGACAGAGATTCTACGAGCAGTACTTC. Its translation is CSASEGQRFYEQYF. This sequence joins TRBV20-1 and TRBJ2-7, with 7 bases that match TRBD1. CDR1 and CDR2 (germline): DFQATT, SNEGSKA (reference sequence). The CDR3 is 14 residues long. V dropped 3 bases and J dropped 3; count of bases not matched to a gene: 8.